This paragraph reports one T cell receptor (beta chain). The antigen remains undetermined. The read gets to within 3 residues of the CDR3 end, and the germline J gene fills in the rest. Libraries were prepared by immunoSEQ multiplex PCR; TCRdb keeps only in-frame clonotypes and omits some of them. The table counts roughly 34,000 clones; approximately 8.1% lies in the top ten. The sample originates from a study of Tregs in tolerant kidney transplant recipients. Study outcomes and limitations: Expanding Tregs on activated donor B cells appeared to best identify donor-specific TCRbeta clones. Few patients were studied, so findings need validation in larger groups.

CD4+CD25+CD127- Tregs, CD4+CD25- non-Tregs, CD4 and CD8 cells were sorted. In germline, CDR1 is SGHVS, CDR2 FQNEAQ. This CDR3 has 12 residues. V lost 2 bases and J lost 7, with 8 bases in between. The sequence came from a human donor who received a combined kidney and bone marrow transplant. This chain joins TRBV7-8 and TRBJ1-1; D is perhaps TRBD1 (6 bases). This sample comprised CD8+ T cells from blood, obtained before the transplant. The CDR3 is CASSLPTGEAFF. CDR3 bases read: TGTGCCAGCAGCTTACCGACAGGTGAA.